These 32 T cell receptor beta chains came from one sample sequenced in a study of shared clonotypes between healthy human individuals. CD45RO-negative, CCR7-selected cells formed the naive CD8 fraction, which excluded terminally differentiated effector memory CD45RA+ cells. Profiling relied on immunoSEQ multiplex PCR, and the TCRdb table lists in-frame clones only, not all of them. The table lists about 680,000 clones, approximately 90% of them singletons. The sample taken for sequencing was naive CD8+ T cells sorted from blood. These receptors were collected from a man between 25 and 39 years old in good health.

The V and J genes are TRBV7-3 and TRBJ1-2; no firm D call. Germline values: CDR1 SGHTA, CDR2 FQGTGA. CDR3 length equals 15 residues. The ends were cut back, 1 base at V and 3 bases at J, with 12 bases in the middle. CDR3 nucleotides: TGTGCCAGCAGCTTAAAGCCCAAGTTCGACTATGGCTACACCTTC. Amino acids: CASSLKPKFDYGYTF.

This clone was detected only a few times. The chain combines TRBV7-9 with TRBJ1-5, with D perhaps TRBD1 (6 bases). Germline CDR1 reads SEHNR; CDR2 reads FQNEAQ (reference sequence). Trimming pared 1 base from V and 1 base from J, leaving 11 bases between. The CDR3 is 16 residues long. Here the CDR3 reads CASSLGWGLSNQPQHF. As DNA, the CDR3 is TGTGCCAGCAGCTTAGGGTGGGGGCTAAGCAATCAGCCCCAGCATTTT.

The chain employs TRBV7-2 and TRBJ1-1; D is unclear. CDR1 SGHTA and CDR2 FQGNSA come from the germline V gene. The ends were cut back, 4 bases at V and 7 bases at J, with 10 bases in the middle. The CDR3 runs 12 residues. The CDR3 spells CASSWRDGEAFF. The CDR3 DNA reads as TGTGCCAGCAGCTGGAGGGATGGTGAAGCTTTCTTT.

This chain joins TRBV9 and TRBJ1-1; D remains ambiguous. This CDR3 comprises 14 residues. V was pared by 0 bases and J by 0 bases, with 6 bases between. From germline, CDR1 is SGDLS and CDR2 YYNGEE. For the CDR3, the DNA is TGTGCCAGCAGCGTAGAAGGAGTGAACACTGAAGCTTTCTTT. Amino acid sequence: CASSVEGVNTEAFF.

The rearrangement uses TRBV27 and TRBJ1-3, with D tentatively TRBD1 (5 bases). The CDR3 consists of 16 residues. V was pared by 5 bases and J by 1 base, with 15 bases between. CDR1 is MNHEY and CDR2 is SMNVEV in the germline V gene (reference sequence). The CDR3 loop reads CASSPLPGKSGNTIYF. The CDR3 DNA is TGTGCCAGCAGTCCCCTCCCAGGGAAATCTGGAAACACCATATATTTT.

This clone showed up just once. This chain connects TRBV2 to TRBJ2-1; 12 nucleotides line up with TRBD2. V was pared by 4 bases and J by 8 bases, with 9 bases of the junction left unmatched. Germline V lookup: CDR1 SNHLY, CDR2 FYNNEI. This CDR3 contains 16 residues. CDR3 protein: CASSGTLAGGAYEQFF. The CDR3 nucleotides read TGTGCCAGCAGTGGAACCCTAGCGGGAGGGGCCTATGAGCAGTTCTTC.

V and J are TRBV4-1 and TRBJ1-1; TRBD1 matches 7 bases. Per the germline V gene, CDR1 is MGHRA and CDR2 is YSYEKL. The ends lost 5 bases at V and 0 bases at J; junction bases unmatched: 9. This CDR3 comprises 16 residues. CDR3 sequence (DNA): TGCGCCAGCAGCTACGACTCAGGGGGGATGAACACTGAAGCTTTCTTT. Translation gives CASSYDSGGMNTEAFF.

The V gene is TRBV4-1, the J gene TRBJ2-7, with 7 bases matching TRBD2. Trimming at V came to 0 bases and at J to 3 bases, leaving 11 bases not matched to a gene. Looked up from germline, CDR1 is MGHRA and CDR2 is YSYEKL. There are 17 residues in the CDR3. CDR3 DNA sequence: TGCGCCAGCAGCCAAGATGACCTAGCGGACATACTCTACGAGCAGTACTTC. Encoded protein: CASSQDDLADILYEQYF.

The chain recombines TRBV13 with TRBJ2-7, with 9 bases matching TRBD1. V was clipped by 4 bases and J by 1 base; unmatched bases: 2. The CDR3 has 14 amino acids. Germline CDR1 and CDR2: PRHDT and FYEKMQ (reference sequence). This chain's CDR3 is CASSSDRGSYEQYF. The CDR3 nucleotides read TGTGCCAGCAGCTCGGACAGGGGTTCCTACGAGCAGTACTTC.

This clone has only a few counts. V usage is TRBV28 and J usage is TRBJ1-1; D call uncertain. Deletions cut 5 bases from V and 4 bases from J, with 14 bases between. There are 14 residues in the CDR3. Germline-derived CDR1 and CDR2 are MDHEN and SYDVKM. The CDR3 loop reads CASSVDRESTEAFF. CDR3 nucleotide sequence: TGTGCCAGCAGTGTTGACCGGGAGAGCACTGAAGCTTTCTTT.

The gene calls are TRBV7-9 and TRBJ1-4; 7 bases align to TRBD1. CDR3 length equals 13 residues. Germline V CDR1 and CDR2: SEHNR, FQNEAQ (reference sequence). Trimming cost V 10 bases and J 4 bases; bases outside gene matches: 6. Written as DNA, the CDR3 is TGTGCCATTCCGGGACAGTTTAATGAAAAACTGTTTTTT. Protein product: CAIPGQFNEKLFF.

The chain employs TRBV19 and TRBJ2-2, with a weak D call TRBD1 (5 bases). Germline CDR1 reads LNHDA; CDR2 reads SQIVND (reference sequence). The germline V and J ends were trimmed by 1 base and 8 bases, with 11 bases remaining between them. This CDR3 contains 14 residues. CDR3 sequence (DNA): TGTGCCAGTAGTATAGTGACAGAAAGAGGGGAGCTGTTTTTT. It is translated as CASSIVTERGELFF.

This clone has only one observation. The gene calls are TRBV6-5 and TRBJ1-1, with unresolved D. The V gene's germline CDR1 is MNHEY and CDR2 SVGAGI. The CDR3 has 13 residues. V was trimmed by 1 base and J by 1 base, leaving 4 bases between them. The chain's CDR3 is CASSYYANTEAFF. The DNA of the CDR3 is TGTGCCAGCAGTTACTACGCGAACACTGAAGCTTTCTTT.

The rearrangement uses TRBV29-1 and TRBJ2-7, with 15 nucleotides matching TRBD2. Germline CDR1 reads SQVTM; CDR2 reads ANQGSEA. CDR3 size: 15 residues. V lost 6 bases, J lost 3 bases, and 6 bases stayed unmatched. DNA for the CDR3: TGCAGCGTCGTTGGGACTAGCGGGAGGAACTACGAGCAGTACTTC. Translated, it gives CSVVGTSGRNYEQYF.

The V and J genes are TRBV2 and TRBJ2-3, with 8 bases matching TRBD1. The CDR3 is 14 amino acids. V trimming: 6 bases; J trimming: 0 bases; junction bases outside the gene matches: 2. Germline assignment: CDR1 SNHLY and CDR2 FYNNEI. CDR3 nucleotide sequence: TGTGCCAGCAGCGGACAGGGAAGCACAGATACGCAGTATTTT. It is translated as CASSGQGSTDTQYF.

CDR3 nucleotide sequence: TGTGCCAGCAGCTTTACGGACGAGAAGAATGAAAAACTGTTTTTT. Encoded protein: CASSFTDEKNEKLFF. V usage is TRBV5-4 and J usage is TRBJ1-4; D remains unclear. Trimming took off 2 bases at V and 5 bases at J, with 13 bases between the two ends. This CDR3 spans 15 amino acids. Looked up from germline, CDR1 is SGHNT and CDR2 is YYREEE (reference sequence).

This sequence joins TRBV6-8 and TRBJ1-1, with D possibly TRBD1 on 6 matching bases. The germline V gene encodes CDR1 MNHGY and CDR2 SAAAGT. Trimming left V 5 bases short and J 0 bases short, with 13 bases between. The CDR3 has 15 residues. As DNA, the CDR3 is TGTGCCAGCAGTCCGACAGGAGTCGTGAACACTGAAGCTTTCTTT. As protein: CASSPTGVVNTEAFF.

In its sample, this clone was seen a few times. The gene calls are TRBV2 and TRBJ2-7; D might be TRBD1 or TRBD2, each matching 5 bases. Trimming shortened V by 3 bases and J by 2 bases, and 14 bases separated the two germline ends. The CDR3 is made up of 15 amino acids. From germline, CDR1 is SNHLY and CDR2 FYNNEI. CDR3 in DNA: TGTGCCAGCAGTGACGCCGGGGCTGCGGCCTACGAGCAGTACTTC. Translating gives CASSDAGAAAYEQYF.

Comments on this clone: The sample has other DNA sequences that encode this CDR3 too. J is TRBJ2-1 and V is TRBV27; tentatively, D is TRBD2 (5 bases). Trimming took 0 bases from V and 0 from J, leaving 9 bases between them. Per germline, CDR1 MNHEY and CDR2 SMNVEV (reference sequence). CDR3 size: 16 residues. In DNA, the CDR3 is TGTGCCAGCAGTTTATCGGCGGGTGACTCCTACAATGAGCAGTTCTTC. Translation: CASSLSAGDSYNEQFF.

This clone occurred once. The CDR3 sequence: CASSLAGSPPQETQYF. The CDR3 nucleotides are TGTGCCAGCAGCTTAGCGGGTAGCCCGCCCCAAGAGACCCAGTACTTC. The rearrangement links TRBV7-9 to TRBJ2-5, with D unresolved. The V gene lost 0 bases and the J gene lost 1 base, with 12 bases spanning the gap. The CDR3 spans 16 residues. Germline assignment: CDR1 SEHNR and CDR2 FQNEAQ (reference sequence). Complete variable domain (other parts from reference TRBV7-9 and TRBJ2-5): DTGVSQNPRHKITKRGQNVTFRCDPISEHNRLYWYRQTLGQGPEFLTYFQNEAQLEKSRLLSDRFSAERPKGSFSTLEIQRTEQGDSAMYLCASSLAGSPPQETQYFGPGTRLLVL.

The rearrangement links TRBV7-6 to TRBJ2-1; 10 nucleotides match TRBD2. There are 18 residues in the CDR3. The trim removed 5 bases at V and 5 bases at J, leaving 15 bases unmatched. CDR1 is SGHVS and CDR2 is FNYEAQ in the germline V gene. In DNA form, the CDR3 reads TGTGCCAGCAGCGAACTCCCCTCAGCGACTAGCGGGCACAATGAGCAGTTCTTC. It encodes CASSELPSATSGHNEQFF.

The chain recombines TRBV5-6 with TRBJ2-7; D is perhaps TRBD2 (6 bases). Germline-derived CDR1 and CDR2 are SGHDT and YYEEEE. The CDR3 runs to 16 residues. V was clipped by 0 bases and J by 4 bases, with 17 bases between them. CDR3 sequence reads: CASSLGGGTNFYEQYF. CDR3 sequence (DNA): TGTGCCAGCAGCTTGGGTGGCGGGACCAACTTTTACGAGCAGTACTTC.

J is TRBJ2-6 and V is TRBV6-4; tentative D call: TRBD1 (5 bases). This CDR3 is built from 15 residues. V lost 0 bases to trimming and J lost 2 bases, with 5 bases between them. CDR1 and CDR2 from the germline V gene are MRHNA and SNTAGT. CDR3 coding DNA: TGTGCCAGCAGTGACTCGACAGCTGGGGCCAACGTCCTGACTTTC. Its protein is CASSDSTAGANVLTF.

This clone was seen once. This sequence joins TRBV11-2 and TRBJ2-6; D call uncertain. The V gene's germline CDR1 is SGHAT and CDR2 FQNNGV. Between the trimmed V and J ends, which lost 1 base and 2 bases, there was a span of 6 bases. CDR3 size: 15 residues. In DNA, the CDR3 is TGTGCCAGCAGCTTAGGATTTACTGGGGCCAACGTCCTGACTTTC. It specifies CASSLGFTGANVLTF.

V is TRBV5-4 and J is TRBJ2-7; unclear D gene. The CDR3 runs 15 residues. Germline assignment: CDR1 SGHNT and CDR2 YYREEE (reference sequence). V was cut by 3 bases and J by 2 bases, with 15 bases left in between. The CDR3 nucleotides are TGTGCCAGCAGCTCCCTAGATACGGGTCCCTACGAGCAGTACTTC. This translates into CASSSLDTGPYEQYF.

The chain recombines TRBV15 with TRBJ2-1; possible D gene TRBD2, 7 bases. Germline V lookup: CDR1 LNHNV, CDR2 YYDKDF (reference sequence). The CDR3 is made up of 14 amino acids. Trimming stripped 2 bases from V and 5 bases from J, with 10 bases between. The CDR3, as DNA: TGTGCCACCAGCAGACGGGGGGCCCACAATGAGCAGTTCTTC. Translating it yields CATSRRGAHNEQFF.

As concerns this clone: A far larger clone is off by one base, so a read error is likely. Within the sample, other DNA sequences also encode this same CDR3. The rearrangement joins TRBV9 to TRBJ2-7; TRBD1 aligns across 10 bases. CDR1 is SGDLS, CDR2 YYNGEE, per germline. This CDR3 spans 14 amino acids. Trimming took 4 bases from V and 2 from J; bases not matched to a gene: 3. CDR3 protein: CASSPGTGAYEQYF. The CDR3 nucleotides read TGTGCCAGCAGCCCCGGGACAGGGGCCTACGAGCAGTACTTC.

This clone turned up a few times. The V and J genes are TRBV27 and TRBJ2-3; D is undetermined. The length of the CDR3 is 14 residues. Germline V gene lookup returns CDR1 MNHEY and CDR2 SMNVEV (reference sequence). V lost 1 base and J 4 bases, leaving 9 bases between the germline ends. CDR3 in amino acids: CASSLLGGSDTQYF. The CDR3 nucleotides are TGTGCCAGCAGTTTATTGGGCGGATCAGATACGCAGTATTTT.

V gene TRBV27 combines with J gene TRBJ1-2; 7 bases agree with TRBD1. Germline trimming cut 9 bases from V and 4 bases from J; bases unmatched to any gene: 8. Looked up from germline, CDR1 is MNHEY and CDR2 is SMNVEV (reference sequence). The CDR3 is 13 amino acids. CDR3 in DNA: TGTGCCAGTCGGACAGGCCTGGGCTATGGCTACACCTTC. Amino acids: CASRTGLGYGYTF.

V is TRBV6-6 and J is TRBJ1-2; 9 bases line up with TRBD1. There are 14 residues in the CDR3. V dropped 8 bases and J dropped 7; count of bases not matched to a gene: 11. Germline loops: CDR1 MNHNY, CDR2 SVGAGI (reference sequence). The CDR3 bases are TGTGCCAGCTCAAAACAGGGGGCGCTGGTTGGCTACACCTTC. This codes for CASSKQGALVGYTF.

The genes are TRBV10-1 and TRBJ2-3; D is possibly TRBD1 (6 bases). Germline V lookup: CDR1 WNHNN, CDR2 SYGVQD (reference sequence). The V and J ends lost 0 bases and 0 bases respectively, with 13 bases between them. The CDR3 contains 17 residues. The CDR3 spells CASSESSVGASTDTQYF. DNA for the CDR3: TGCGCCAGCAGTGAGTCATCAGTGGGGGCTAGCACAGATACGCAGTATTTT.

The chain couples TRBV6-5 to TRBJ1-1; 8 nucleotides align to TRBD1. CDR1 is MNHEY and CDR2 is SVGAGI in the germline V gene. The CDR3 is 12 residues long. With 4 bases clipped from V and 12 bases from J, the junction kept 7 bases outside the gene matches. In DNA form, the CDR3 reads TGTGCCAGCAGTTCGGGGACAGGAGGAACTTTCTTT. Protein: CASSSGTGGTFF.